The 2 T cell receptor beta chains given below trace back to one sample, sequenced in a study of T cells in Graves' hyperthyroidism and ophthalmopathy. Amplification of TCR beta CDR3 regions was performed using RNA transcripts as template. Initially, a first-round RT-PCR of the TCR CDR3 employed the HTBI primer set. Via MiXCR, TCRdb re-called the multiplex PCR reads, giving one row per CDR3 protein. The sample consists of over 350,000 distinct CDR3 sequences, approximately 14% of them appearing once. Material for sequencing was blood. Source of these receptors: a young man with Graves' ophthalmopathy.

The rearrangement uses TRBV11-2 and TRBJ1-1; 9 bases map to TRBD1. Trimming removed 5 bases from V and 1 base from J; junction bases left unmatched: 5. Looked up from germline, CDR1 is SGHAT and CDR2 is FQNNGV. The CDR3 has 15 residues. As DNA, the CDR3 is TGTGCCAGCAGCACACAGGGGGCGAGGAACACTGAAGCTTTCTTT. Its translation: CASSTQGARNTEAFF.

The chain combines TRBV7-6 with TRBJ1-6; TRBD1 matches at 10 bases. V was clipped by 6 bases and J by 10 bases; unmatched bases: 6. The CDR3 is 14 amino acids. Germline V gene data show CDR1 as SGHVS and CDR2 as FNYEAQ. This chain's CDR3 is CASSPDRGLSPLHF. The DNA for the CDR3 is TGTGCCAGCAGTCCGGACAGGGGGTTATCACCCCTCCACTTT. The whole variable domain, remainder taken from reference TRBV7-6 and TRBJ1-6, is GAGVSQSPRYKVTKRGQDVALRCDPISGHVSLYWYRQALGQGPEFLTYFNYEAQQDKSGLPNDRFSAERPEGSISTLTIQRTEQRDSAMYRCASSPDRGLSPLHFGNGTRLTVT.